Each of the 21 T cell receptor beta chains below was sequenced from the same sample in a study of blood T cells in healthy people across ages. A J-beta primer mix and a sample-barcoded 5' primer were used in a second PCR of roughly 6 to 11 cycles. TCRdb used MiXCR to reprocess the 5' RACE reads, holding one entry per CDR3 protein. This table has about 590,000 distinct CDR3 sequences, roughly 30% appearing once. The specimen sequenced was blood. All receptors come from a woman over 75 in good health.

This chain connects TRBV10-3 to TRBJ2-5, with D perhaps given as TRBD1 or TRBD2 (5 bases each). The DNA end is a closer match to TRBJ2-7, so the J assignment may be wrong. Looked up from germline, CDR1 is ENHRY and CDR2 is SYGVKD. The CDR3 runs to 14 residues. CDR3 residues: CAHQGRDHSYEQYF. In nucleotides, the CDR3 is TGTGCTCATCAGGGACGGGACCATTCCTACGAGCAGTACTTC.

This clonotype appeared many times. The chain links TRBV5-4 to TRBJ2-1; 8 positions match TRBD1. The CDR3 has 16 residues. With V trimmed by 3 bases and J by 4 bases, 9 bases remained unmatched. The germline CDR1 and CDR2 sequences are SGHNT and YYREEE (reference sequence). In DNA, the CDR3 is TGTGCCAGCAGCTCCGAGGGACAGGTAGCTTACAATGAGCAGTTCTTC. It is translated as CASSSEGQVAYNEQFF.

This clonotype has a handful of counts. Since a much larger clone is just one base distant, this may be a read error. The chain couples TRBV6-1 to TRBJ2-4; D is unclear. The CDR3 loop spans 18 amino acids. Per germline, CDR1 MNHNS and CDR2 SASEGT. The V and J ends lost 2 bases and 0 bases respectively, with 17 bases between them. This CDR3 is CASSEWIKGRLAKNIQYF. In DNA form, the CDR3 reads TGTGCCAGCAGTGAATGGATTAAGGGTCGCCTAGCCAAAAACATTCAGTACTTC.

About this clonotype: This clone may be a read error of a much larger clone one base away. CDR3 sequence: CASRTGSGDREQYF. The CDR3 region has the DNA TGTGCCAGCAGGACAGGGTCGGGGGATAGGGAGCAGTACTTC. V usage is TRBV6-1 and J usage is TRBJ2-5, with D perhaps TRBD1 (7 bases). Germline V gives CDR1 MNHNS, CDR2 SASEGT. This CDR3 has 14 amino acids. The V gene lost 6 bases and the J gene lost 11 bases, with 22 bases spanning the gap.

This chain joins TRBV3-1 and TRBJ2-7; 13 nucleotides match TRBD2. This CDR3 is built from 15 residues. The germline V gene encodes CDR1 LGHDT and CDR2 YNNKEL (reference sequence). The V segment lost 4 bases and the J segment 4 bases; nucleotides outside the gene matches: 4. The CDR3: CASSRGLAGEYEQYF. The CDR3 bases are TGTGCCAGCAGCCGCGGACTAGCGGGGGAGTACGAGCAGTACTTC.

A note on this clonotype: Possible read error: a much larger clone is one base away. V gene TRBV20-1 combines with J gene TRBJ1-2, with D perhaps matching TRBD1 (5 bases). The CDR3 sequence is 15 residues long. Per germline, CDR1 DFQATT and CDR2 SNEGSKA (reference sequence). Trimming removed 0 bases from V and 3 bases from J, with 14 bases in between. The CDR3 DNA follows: TGCAGTGCTAGAGAGGGAGCGGGACGGGACTATGGCTACACCTTC. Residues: CSAREGAGRDYGYTF.

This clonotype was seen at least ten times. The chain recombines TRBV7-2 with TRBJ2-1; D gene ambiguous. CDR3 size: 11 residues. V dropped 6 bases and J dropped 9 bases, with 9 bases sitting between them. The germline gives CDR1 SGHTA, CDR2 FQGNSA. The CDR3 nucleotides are TGTGCCAGCAGTCTCAAAGTTGAGCAGTTCTTC. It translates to CASSLKVEQFF.

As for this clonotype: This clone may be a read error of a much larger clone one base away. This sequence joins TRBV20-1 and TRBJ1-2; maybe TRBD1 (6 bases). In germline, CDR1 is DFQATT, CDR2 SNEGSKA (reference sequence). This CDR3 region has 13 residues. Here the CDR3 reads CSTSMGASYGYTF. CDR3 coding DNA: TGCAGTACTAGTATGGGGGCATCGTATGGCTACACCTTC.

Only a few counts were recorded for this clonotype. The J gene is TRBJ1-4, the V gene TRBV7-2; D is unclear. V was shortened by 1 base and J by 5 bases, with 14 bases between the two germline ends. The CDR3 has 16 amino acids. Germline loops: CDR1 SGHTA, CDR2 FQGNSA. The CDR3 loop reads CASSLVTVAPNEKLFF. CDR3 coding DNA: TGTGCCAGCAGCTTAGTTACGGTGGCCCCAAATGAAAAACTGTTTTTT.

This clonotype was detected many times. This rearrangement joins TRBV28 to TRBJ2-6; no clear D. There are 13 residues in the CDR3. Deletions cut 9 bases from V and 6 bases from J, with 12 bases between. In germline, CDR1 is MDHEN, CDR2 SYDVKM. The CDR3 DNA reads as TGTGCCAGTCGAGGAGTCCCGGCCAACGTCCTGACTTTC. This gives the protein CASRGVPANVLTF.

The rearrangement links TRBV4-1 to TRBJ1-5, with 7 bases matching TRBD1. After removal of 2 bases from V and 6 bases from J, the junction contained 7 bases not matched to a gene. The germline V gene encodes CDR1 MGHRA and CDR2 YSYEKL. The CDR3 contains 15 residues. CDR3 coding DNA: TGCGCCAGCAGCCAAAACTTGGCAGGGGGTCAGCCCCAGCATTTT. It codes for CASSQNLAGGQPQHF.

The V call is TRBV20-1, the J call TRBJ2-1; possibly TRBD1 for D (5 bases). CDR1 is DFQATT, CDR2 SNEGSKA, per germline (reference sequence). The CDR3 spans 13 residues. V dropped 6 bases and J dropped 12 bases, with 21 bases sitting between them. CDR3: CSADPWGTDTQFF. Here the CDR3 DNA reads TGCAGTGCGGATCCCTGGGGCACAGATACGCAGTTCTTC.

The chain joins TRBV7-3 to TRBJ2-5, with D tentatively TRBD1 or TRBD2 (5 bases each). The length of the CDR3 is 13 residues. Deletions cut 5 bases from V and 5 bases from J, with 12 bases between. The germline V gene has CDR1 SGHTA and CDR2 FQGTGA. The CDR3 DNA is TGTGCCAGCAGCCGGGACGCCGGGGAGACCCAGTACTTC. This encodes CASSRDAGETQYF. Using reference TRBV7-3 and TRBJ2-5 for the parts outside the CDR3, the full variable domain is GAGVSQTPSNKVTEKGKYVELRCDPISGHTALYWYRQSLGQGPEFLIYFQGTGAADDSGLPNDRFFAVRPEGSVSTLKIQRTERGDSAVYLCASSRDAGETQYFGPGTRLLVL.

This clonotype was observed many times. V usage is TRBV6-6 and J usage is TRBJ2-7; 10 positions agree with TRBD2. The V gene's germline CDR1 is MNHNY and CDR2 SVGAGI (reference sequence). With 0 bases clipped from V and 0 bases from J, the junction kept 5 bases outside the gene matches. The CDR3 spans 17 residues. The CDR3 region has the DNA TGTGCCAGCAGTTACTCGATCGGGACTAGCGTCTCCTACGAGCAGTACTTC. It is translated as CASSYSIGTSVSYEQYF.

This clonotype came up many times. The CDR3: CAISSGGEETQYF. The CDR3 DNA sequence: TGTGCCATCTCTAGCGGGGGGGAAGAGACCCAGTACTTC. This rearrangement joins TRBV10-3 to TRBJ2-5; 12 positions match TRBD2. Germline lookup yields CDR1 ENHRY and CDR2 SYGVKD. The V and J ends lost 8 bases and 3 bases, in that order; junction bases with no gene match: 1. The CDR3 loop spans 13 amino acids.

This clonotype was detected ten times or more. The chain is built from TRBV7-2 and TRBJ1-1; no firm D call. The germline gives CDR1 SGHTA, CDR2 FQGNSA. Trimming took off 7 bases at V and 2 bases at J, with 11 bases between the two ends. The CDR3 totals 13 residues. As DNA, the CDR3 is TGTGCCAGCACCCTAGGACCCAACACTGAAGCTTTCTTT. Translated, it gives CASTLGPNTEAFF.

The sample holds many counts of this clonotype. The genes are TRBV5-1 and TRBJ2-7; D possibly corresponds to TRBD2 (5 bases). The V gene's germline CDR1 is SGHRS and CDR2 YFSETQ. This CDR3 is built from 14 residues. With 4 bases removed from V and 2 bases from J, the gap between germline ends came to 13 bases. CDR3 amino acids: CASSLRPGTYEQYF. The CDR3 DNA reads TGCGCCAGCAGCCTGAGACCCGGGACCTACGAGCAGTACTTC.

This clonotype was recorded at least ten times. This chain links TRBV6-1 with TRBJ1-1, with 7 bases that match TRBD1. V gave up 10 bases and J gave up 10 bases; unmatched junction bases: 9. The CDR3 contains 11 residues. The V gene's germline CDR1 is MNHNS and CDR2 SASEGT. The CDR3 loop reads CATDRAGGAFF. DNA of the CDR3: TGTGCCACCGACAGGGCCGGGGGAGCTTTCTTT.

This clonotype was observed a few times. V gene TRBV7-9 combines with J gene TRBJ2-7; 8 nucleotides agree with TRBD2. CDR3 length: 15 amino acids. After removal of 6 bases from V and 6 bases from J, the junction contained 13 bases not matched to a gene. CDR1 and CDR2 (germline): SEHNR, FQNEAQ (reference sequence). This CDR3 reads CASSLTAGAVGEQYF. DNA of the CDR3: TGTGCCAGCAGTCTCACAGCGGGAGCGGTTGGCGAGCAGTACTTC.

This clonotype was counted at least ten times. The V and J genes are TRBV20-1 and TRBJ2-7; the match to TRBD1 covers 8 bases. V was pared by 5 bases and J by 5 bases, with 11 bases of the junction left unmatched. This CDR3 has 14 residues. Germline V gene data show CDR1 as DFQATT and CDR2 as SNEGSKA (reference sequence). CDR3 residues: CSAVRRTGLDEQYF. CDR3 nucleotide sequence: TGCAGTGCTGTACGGAGGACAGGGTTAGACGAGCAGTACTTC.

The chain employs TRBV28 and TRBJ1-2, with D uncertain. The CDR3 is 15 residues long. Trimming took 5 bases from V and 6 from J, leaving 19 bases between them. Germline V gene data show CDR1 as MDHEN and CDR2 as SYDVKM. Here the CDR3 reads CASSVPKIRSNGYTF. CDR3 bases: TGTGCCAGCAGTGTCCCAAAAATCCGCTCCAATGGCTACACCTTC.